Shown below are 14 T cell receptor beta chains from a single sample sequenced in a study of monozygotic twins with cystic fibrosis. The data were produced by immunoSEQ multiplex PCR, yet TCRdb's version contains in-frame clones alone and is incomplete. The sample records around 30,000 clones, roughly 97% being singletons. Source material: blood. These receptors all stem from a girl aged 2 to 10 with cystic fibrosis.

This clone was found once. This rearrangement joins TRBV25-1 to TRBJ1-3; D unclear. The V gene lost 1 base and the J gene lost 1 base, with 8 bases spanning the gap. Germline V gene sequence: CDR1 MGHDK, CDR2 SYGVNS. The CDR3 extends over 15 amino acids. Here the CDR3 reads CASSEFGRSGNTIYF. Written as DNA, the CDR3 is TGTGCCAGCAGTGAATTTGGCAGATCTGGAAACACCATATATTTT.

V is TRBV4-1 and J is TRBJ1-2; TRBD1 aligns across 9 bases. V gave up 5 bases and J gave up 1 base; unmatched junction bases: 11. Germline values: CDR1 MGHRA, CDR2 YSYEKL. This CDR3 spans 17 amino acids. CDR3 amino acids: CASSSGTGPDHNYGYTF. CDR3 sequence (DNA): TGCGCCAGCAGCTCCGGGACAGGGCCCGATCATAACTATGGCTACACCTTC.

The chain uses TRBV4-2 and TRBJ2-2; a weak D match, TRBD1 (5 bases). The CDR3 contains 17 residues. Germline V gene sequence: CDR1 LGHNA, CDR2 YNFKEQ. Trimming pared 0 bases from V and 4 bases from J, leaving 15 bases between. CDR3 nucleotide sequence: TGTGCCAGCAGCCAAGAACGCCACAGGACCTTCACCGGGGAGCTGTTTTTT. Its protein is CASSQERHRTFTGELFF.

The chain employs TRBV9 and TRBJ2-7, with D possibly TRBD2 on 6 matching bases. CDR3 length: 15 residues. Germline V gene data show CDR1 as SGDLS and CDR2 as YYNGEE. Trimming cost V 5 bases and J 7 bases, with 22 bases left between them. In DNA form, the CDR3 reads TGTGCCAGCAGTATACTGTCCGAACTTGCGGGGGAGCAGTACTTC. It encodes CASSILSELAGEQYF.

The rearrangement links TRBV6-5 to TRBJ1-1; TRBD1 agrees at 10 bases. Germline assignment: CDR1 MNHEY and CDR2 SVGAGI. The CDR3 runs to 13 residues. The V segment lost 7 bases and the J segment 11 bases; nucleotides outside the gene matches: 10. The CDR3: CASNRQGASDAFF. CDR3 in DNA: TGTGCCAGCAATAGACAGGGGGCTAGTGACGCTTTCTTT.

The gene calls are TRBV7-2 and TRBJ1-6; D ambiguous. V dropped 3 bases and J dropped 10 bases, with 13 bases sitting between them. Germline V gene sequence: CDR1 SGHTA, CDR2 FQGNSA. This CDR3 is 14 amino acids long. The CDR3 region is CASSLGGLNSPLHF. In DNA form, the CDR3 reads TGTGCCAGCAGCTTGGGAGGGTTGAACTCACCCCTCCACTTT.

The chain carries TRBV29-1 and TRBJ2-1; D perhaps matches TRBD1 (6 bases). The V gene's germline CDR1 is SQVTM and CDR2 ANQGSEA. The CDR3 consists of 14 residues. Trimming pared 3 bases from V and 2 bases from J, leaving 11 bases between. The CDR3 reads CSVDGSGAYNEQFF. CDR3 bases: TGCAGCGTTGATGGGTCAGGGGCCTACAATGAGCAGTTCTTC.

This rearrangement joins TRBV7-2 to TRBJ2-1, with D unclear. Trimming left V 1 base short and J 5 bases short, with 6 bases between. Germline-derived CDR1 and CDR2 are SGHTA and FQGNSA. This CDR3 contains 13 residues. The DNA for the CDR3 is TGTGCCAGCAGCTTAGGCTCAAACAATGAGCAGTTCTTC. Translation gives CASSLGSNNEQFF. Together with reference TRBV7-2 and TRBJ2-1, the CDR3 gives the full variable domain: GAGVSQSPSNKVTEKGKDVELRCDPISGHTALYWYRQSLGQGLEFLIYFQGNSAPDKSGLPSDRFSAERTGGSVSTLTIQRTQQEDSAVYLCASSLGSNNEQFFGPGTRLTVL.

V is TRBV7-9 and J is TRBJ2-1, with a possible D match to TRBD1 (6 bases). This CDR3 has 16 amino acids. Deletions cut 1 base from V and 12 bases from J, with 22 bases between. Per the germline V gene, CDR1 is SEHNR and CDR2 is FQNEAQ (reference sequence). The CDR3 bases are TGTGCCAGCAGCTTAGTGGGACAAAATGTTGGATTCGGGCAGTTCTTC. As protein: CASSLVGQNVGFGQFF.

V and J are TRBV11-3 and TRBJ2-3, with TRBD2 matching 11 bases. Trimming at V came to 5 bases and at J to 1 base, leaving 2 bases not matched to a gene. The CDR3 loop spans 15 amino acids. The germline CDR1 and CDR2 sequences are SGHNT and YENEEA. The CDR3 region is CASSPGLAGTDTQYF. CDR3 nucleotide sequence: TGTGCCAGCAGCCCGGGACTAGCGGGCACAGATACGCAGTATTTT.

The V gene is TRBV7-9, the J gene TRBJ1-4, with a tentative D call TRBD1 (5 bases). Germline V gives CDR1 SEHNR, CDR2 FQNEAQ (reference sequence). Trimming cost V 5 bases and J 8 bases, with 15 bases left between them. The CDR3 has 14 residues. The CDR3 DNA is TGTGCCAGCAGCCCGGATGGACAAGGGGAAAAACTGTTTTTT. It specifies CASSPDGQGEKLFF.

The gene calls are TRBV6-1 and TRBJ1-1; TRBD1 is a possible D gene (5 bases). V was clipped by 4 bases and J by 2 bases, with 11 bases between them. There are 14 residues in the CDR3. Germline V gene lookup returns CDR1 MNHNS and CDR2 SASEGT. CDR3 loop: CASSVTAPNTEAFF. The DNA of the CDR3 is TGTGCCAGCAGTGTGACAGCACCAAACACTGAAGCTTTCTTT.

The CDR3 region is CASSMAGTVSSYEQYF. The CDR3 DNA reads TGTGCCAGTAGTATGGCCGGGACAGTAAGCTCCTACGAGCAGTACTTC. This chain links TRBV19 with TRBJ2-7; 7 nucleotides match TRBD1. Unmatched junction bases numbered 8, after V lost 3 bases and J lost 0 bases. In germline, CDR1 is LNHDA, CDR2 SQIVND (reference sequence). CDR3 length: 16 amino acids.

The chain is built from TRBV19 and TRBJ2-7, with D possibly matching TRBD1 (6 bases). Germline V gene lookup returns CDR1 LNHDA and CDR2 SQIVND (reference sequence). Trimming removed 3 bases from V and 1 base from J, with 10 bases in between. The CDR3 is 14 amino acids. As DNA, the CDR3 is TGTGCCAGTAGTATTTCGGACAGTTCCTACGAGCAGTACTTC. As protein: CASSISDSSYEQYF.